The entry below describes one T cell receptor (beta chain). Its specific antigen is unknown. No base quality information exists; no much larger clone differs at one position. Additional DNA sequences in this sample encode the identical CDR3. For TCR Vbeta sequencing, memory CD4+ T cells were sorted ex vivo from the peripheral blood of both healthy controls and narcolepsy patients. The data originate from a study of T cells in narcolepsy (dated by TCRdb to 2016 to 2018). Context from the whole study: Patients with narcolepsy type 1 or type 2 (NT1, NT2) were enrolled in the study together with healthy control donors. The study used TCR Vbeta sequencing to track clonotypes in blood and CSF while looking for autoreactive T cells in narcolepsy patients that target self-antigens of hypocretin neurons (hypocretin, TRIB2).

V is shortened by 6 bases, J by 3 bases, and the region joining them spans 6 bases. Looking up the germline V gene yields CDR1 SGHTA and CDR2 FQGNSA. The CDR3 measures 11 amino acids from cysteine to phenylalanine. The sequence is cut down to CDR3 DNA, 33 bases in frame from base 1. Results and caveats for the whole study, not just this receptor: Numbers of sequenced blood memory CD4+ clonotypes were comparable, with averages of about 37,000 in patients and fewer than 35,000 in controls. According to the report, autoreactive clonotypes were detected serially in the blood of the same patients and of different patients, but not in healthy controls. Plots that compared CSF and blood CD4+ T cell clonotypes from the same patient highlighted HCRT-specific and TRIB2-specific autoreactive clonotypes. No sequences matching autoreactive T cell clones were present in some of the blood memory CD4+ repertoires from patients and controls.

The library came from the immunoSEQ multiplex PCR assay. Not all clones reach the TCRdb copy of this immuneACCESS table, which keeps in-frame sequences only. Checked studies attribute under half of the gap to unresolved V genes and leave the rest unexplained. The sample records tens of thousands of clones, around 83% of which are singletons. Over 0.55% of the sample is taken by the ten largest. The source is a human donor with narcolepsy. Material: CD45RA- memory CD4+ T cells from PBMCs. The label giving this sample's cell subset or site can be read as: memory T cells sorted ex vivo from peripheral blood. The chain links TRBV7-2 with TRBJ2-7; the D gene cannot be resolved reliably. The DNA sequence reads TGTGCCAGCAGTCCCAGCTACGAGCAGTACTTC. Translated, this is CASSPSYEQYF. Joined to the reference TRBV7-2 and TRBJ2-7 proteins, this CDR3 gives the full variable domain: GAGVSQSPSNKVTEKGKDVELRCDPISGHTALYWYRQSLGQGLEFLIYFQGNSAPDKSGLPSDRFSAERTGGSVSTLTIQRTQQEDSAVYLCASSPSYEQYFGPGTRLTVT.